This TCR beta chain came from a study of CD8 T cells in ankylosing spondylitis. Looked up from germline, CDR1 is DFQATT and CDR2 is SNEGSKA (reference sequence). Trimming removed 3 bases at V and 3 bases at J, with 12 bases between. This CDR3 spans 13 amino acids. This clonotype was detected only a few times. TCRdb analysed the 5' RACE reads with MiXCR anew, one entry per CDR3 protein. The top ten clones hold 3.5% to 4.5% of a sample with some 270,000 distinct CDR3 sequences, roughly a third of them seen once. Sequenced material: blood, either unsorted or a sorted T cell fraction (not recorded which). This clonotype was obtained from a male donor with ankylosing spondylitis or in good health (not recorded which). The chain recombines TRBV20-1 with TRBJ2-7; D remains ambiguous. In DNA, the CDR3 is TGCAGTGCTAGTCGCCTAGATAGCTACGAGCAGTACTTC. Translating gives CSASRLDSYEQYF.